A single sample gave rise to the 6 T cell receptor beta chains below, sequenced in a study of identical twins. TCRdb itself ran the 5' RACE reads through MiXCR, one entry per CDR3 protein. Of about 890,000 distinct CDR3 sequences listed, 9% to 15% are singletons. These data were also reused for a study on yellow fever vaccine responses in identical twins.

The sequenced material came from PBMCs. Receptors originate from a woman aged 18-29 years in good health.

The sample holds a few counts of this clonotype. This chain joins TRBV6-2 or TRBV6-3 and TRBJ2-4; no firm D call. Germline loops: CDR1 MNHEY, CDR2 SVGEGT. There are 12 residues in the CDR3. V gave up 6 bases and J gave up 11 bases, with 14 bases separating them. The DNA for the CDR3 is TGTGCCAGCAGCCCAGGCGGCACCTTTCAGTACTTC. This gives the protein CASSPGGTFQYF.

This clonotype was picked up a small number of times. The J gene is TRBJ1-1, the V gene TRBV4-1; 7 nucleotides match TRBD1. Looked up from germline, CDR1 is MGHRA and CDR2 is YSYEKL. This CDR3 has 17 residues. The V gene end was trimmed by 1 base and the J gene end by 8 bases; junction bases not matched to a gene: 16. CDR3 sequence reads: CASSQVDRAVVKGEAFF. CDR3 sequence (DNA): TGCGCCAGCAGCCAAGTAGACAGGGCGGTAGTGAAGGGGGAAGCTTTCTTT.

This clonotype has at least ten counts. Being one base from a much bigger clone, this may be a read error. V is TRBV6-1 and J is TRBJ1-1; possible D gene TRBD1, 5 bases. CDR1 MNHNS and CDR2 SASEGT come from the germline V gene. The CDR3 spans 13 residues. The germline V and J ends were trimmed by 5 bases and 1 base, with 8 bases remaining between them. CDR3 DNA: TGTGCCAGCAGTAGGACAAGGAACACTGAAGCTTTCTTT. Its translation is CASSRTRNTEAFF.

The J gene is TRBJ2-5, the V gene TRBV5-1; unclear D gene. The CDR3 extends over 16 amino acids. CDR1 is SGHRS, CDR2 YFSETQ, per germline. V was shortened by 0 bases and J by 3 bases, with 15 bases between the two germline ends. CDR3 nucleotides: TGCGCCAGCAGCTTGGTTGGGGAACAATACAAAGAGACCCAGTACTTC. Translating gives CASSLVGEQYKETQYF.

This clonotype was counted between two and nine times. V gene TRBV5-1 combines with J gene TRBJ2-5, with D maybe TRBD2 (6 bases). Trimming pared 0 bases from V and 1 base from J, leaving 16 bases between. Germline V lookup: CDR1 SGHRS, CDR2 YFSETQ. The CDR3 totals 17 residues. The CDR3 protein is CASSLARASATQETQYF. As DNA, the CDR3 is TGCGCCAGCAGCTTGGCGAGGGCTAGCGCCACCCAAGAGACCCAGTACTTC.

The J gene is TRBJ2-7, the V gene TRBV3-1, with D tentatively TRBD2 (7 bases). V was shortened by 5 bases and J by 6 bases, with 14 bases between the two germline ends. The V gene's germline CDR1 is LGHDT and CDR2 YNNKEL (reference sequence). CDR3 length: 13 amino acids. In nucleotides, the CDR3 is TGTGCCAGCAGCGACGGGGGGCTAGGCGAGCAGTACTTC. Encoded protein: CASSDGGLGEQYF.